The 25 T cell receptor beta chains in this list originate from one sample, sequenced in a study of cytomegalovirus exposure and HLA in healthy donors. With 60 Vbeta and 13 Jbeta primers, the PCR was carried out. Assay used: immunoSEQ multiplex PCR; TCRdb lists only in-frame clones, some missing. The profile shows 100,000 or so clones, 15% of them singletons. Source material: PBMCs. All receptors come from a female donor in good health and CMV-seronegative.

This chain connects TRBV7-2 to TRBJ2-3; 7 nucleotides agree with TRBD2. The CDR3 totals 15 residues. The germline V gene encodes CDR1 SGHTA and CDR2 FQGNSA. J was trimmed by 6 bases and V by 2 bases; bases with no gene match: 8. The CDR3 DNA sequence: TGTGCCAGCAGCTTACAGCCTAGCGGTGGGGATACGCAGTATTTT. This encodes CASSLQPSGGDTQYF. The whole variable domain, remainder taken from reference TRBV7-2 and TRBJ2-3, is GAGVSQSPSNKVTEKGKDVELRCDPISGHTALYWYRQSLGQGLEFLIYFQGNSAPDKSGLPSDRFSAERTGGSVSTLTIQRTQQEDSAVYLCASSLQPSGGDTQYFGPGTRLTVL.

The chain uses TRBV27 and TRBJ2-7, with TRBD2 matching over 7 bases. The V gene's germline CDR1 is MNHEY and CDR2 SMNVEV (reference sequence). After removal of 4 bases from V and 6 bases from J, the junction contained 9 bases not matched to a gene. The length of the CDR3 is 14 residues. CDR3 in amino acids: CASSWGGKGGEQYF. In DNA, the CDR3 is TGTGCCAGCAGTTGGGGGGGGAAGGGTGGCGAGCAGTACTTC.

V and J are TRBV2 and TRBJ2-3; 7 bases match TRBD2. CDR1 is SNHLY and CDR2 is FYNNEI in the germline V gene. The CDR3 is 14 amino acids. Trimming removed 0 bases from V and 8 bases from J; junction bases left unmatched: 5. The CDR3 loop is CASSEAQREVTQYF. The CDR3 nucleotides are TGTGCCAGCAGTGAAGCCCAGCGGGAAGTTACGCAGTATTTT.

A few counts support this clone. Its ends do not fully match the called genes, so a read error is possible. Additional DNA sequences in this sample encode the identical CDR3. The CDR3 spells CASSLPYELEQDSPLHF. Here the CDR3 DNA reads TGTGCCAGCAGCTTGCCGTACGAATTAGAGCAAGATTCACCCCTGCACTTT. V gene TRBV5-6 combines with J gene TRBJ1-6; no reliable D call. CDR3 length: 17 residues. CDR1 is SGHDT and CDR2 is YYEEEE in the germline V gene.

This clone was observed a handful of times. The rearrangement uses TRBV5-4 and TRBJ1-4; D gene uncertain. Germline V lookup: CDR1 SGHNT, CDR2 YYREEE (reference sequence). V lost 0 bases to trimming and J lost 5 bases, with 8 bases between them. This CDR3 has 14 amino acids. CDR3 sequence: CASSLAGLNEKLFF. In DNA, the CDR3 is TGTGCCAGCAGCTTGGCTGGGCTAAATGAAAAACTGTTTTTT.

This sequence joins TRBV25-1 and TRBJ1-5; 9 bases agree with TRBD1. The germline gives CDR1 MGHDK, CDR2 SYGVNS. The J segment lost 4 bases and the V segment lost 6 bases, leaving 1 base of the junction unmatched. The CDR3 runs to 13 residues. The CDR3 loop reads CASSGQGNQPQHF. CDR3 DNA: TGTGCCAGCAGCGGACAGGGGAATCAGCCCCAGCATTTT.

In this sample, this clone turned up a few times. The chain carries TRBV29-1 and TRBJ1-2; TRBD1 matches at 8 bases. The CDR3 spans 12 residues. V trimming: 3 bases; J trimming: 6 bases; junction bases outside the gene matches: 3. CDR1 is SQVTM, CDR2 ANQGSEA, per germline. The CDR3 region has the DNA TGCAGCGTTGACAGGGGGCGAGATGGCTACACCTTC. This translates into CSVDRGRDGYTF.

This clone was observed at least ten times. This chain uses TRBV5-4 with TRBJ2-1, with 10 bases that match TRBD2. There are 15 residues in the CDR3. Germline CDR1 SGHNT, CDR2 YYREEE (reference sequence). J lost 5 bases, V lost 4 bases, and 6 bases had no gene match. DNA for the CDR3: TGTGCCAGCAGCACTCGGACTAGCGGAGACAATGAGCAGTTCTTC. This sequence encodes CASSTRTSGDNEQFF.

The sample holds a few counts of this clone. This chain links TRBV12-5 with TRBJ2-3; 9 bases fit TRBD2. The CDR3 consists of 15 residues. Germline V gene lookup returns CDR1 LGHNT and CDR2 FRNRAP. V was clipped by 2 bases and J by 4 bases; unmatched bases: 4. The CDR3, as DNA: TGTGCTAGTGGTTTGCTAGCGGGGTTGGCAGATACGCAGTATTTT. It yields the protein CASGLLAGLADTQYF.

This clone was detected a few times. V and J are TRBV7-2 and TRBJ2-3; D might be TRBD1 (5 bases). CDR1 and CDR2 (germline): SGHTA, FQGNSA. V lost 5 bases, J lost 2 bases, and 8 bases lay in between. The CDR3 covers 13 residues. The CDR3 coding sequence is TGTGCCAGCAGCCTGGGGCCCACAGATACGCAGTATTTT. Protein sequence: CASSLGPTDTQYF. The full variable domain, with the rest looked up from reference TRBV7-2 and TRBJ2-3, is GAGVSQSPSNKVTEKGKDVELRCDPISGHTALYWYRQSLGQGLEFLIYFQGNSAPDKSGLPSDRFSAERTGGSVSTLTIQRTQQEDSAVYLCASSLGPTDTQYFGPGTRLTVL.

The rearrangement joins TRBV5-4 to TRBJ2-3; 7 bases are shared with TRBD2. CDR1 is SGHNT, CDR2 YYREEE, per germline (reference sequence). The CDR3 has 18 amino acids. V lost 4 bases, J lost 0 bases, and 14 bases stayed unmatched. The CDR3 reads CASSPGLVETMSTDTQYF. As DNA, the CDR3 is TGTGCCAGCAGCCCTGGACTAGTGGAAACCATGAGCACAGATACGCAGTATTTT.

This clone appeared a few times. This chain links TRBV30 with TRBJ1-5; TRBD1 might be the D (5 bases). Germline CDR1 GTSNPN, CDR2 SVGIG (reference sequence). This CDR3 contains 14 residues. V was shortened by 3 bases and J by 7 bases, with 16 bases between the two germline ends. The CDR3 loop is CAWSLGDGRQPQHF. Here the CDR3 DNA reads TGTGCCTGGAGCCTTGGGGACGGGAGGCAGCCCCAGCATTTT.

This clone was counted a few times. V gene TRBV11-2 combines with J gene TRBJ2-3; TRBD1 aligns across 9 bases. Germline V CDR1 and CDR2: SGHAT, FQNNGV. The trim removed 6 bases at V and 3 bases at J, leaving 10 bases unmatched. The CDR3 covers 16 residues. In nucleotides, the CDR3 is TGTGCCAGCAGTCCAACCGGGACAGGGTGGACAGATACGCAGTATTTT. It translates to CASSPTGTGWTDTQYF.

The chain carries TRBV27 and TRBJ2-7; 10 bases are a match to TRBD2. The ends lost 3 bases at V and 7 bases at J; junction bases unmatched: 12. CDR1 is MNHEY, CDR2 SMNVEV, per germline (reference sequence). The CDR3 totals 16 residues. The CDR3 DNA reads TGTGCCAGCAGTTTTCAATCTAGCGGGAGAACGTGGGAGCAGTACTTC. Protein sequence: CASSFQSSGRTWEQYF.

The genes are TRBV7-2 and TRBJ1-2, with D unclear. CDR1 is SGHTA and CDR2 is FQGNSA in the germline V gene. The CDR3 contains 15 residues. V lost 5 bases, J lost 0 bases, and 13 bases lay in between. The CDR3 spells CASSPAGITNYGYTF. The CDR3 DNA follows: TGTGCCAGCAGCCCAGCAGGCATTACTAACTATGGCTACACCTTC.

This chain uses TRBV7-2 with TRBJ2-7; the match to TRBD2 covers 12 bases. The ends lost 4 bases at V and 3 bases at J; junction bases unmatched: 4. In germline, CDR1 is SGHTA, CDR2 FQGNSA. This CDR3 comprises 15 residues. DNA of the CDR3: TGTGCCAGCAGCTCGACTAGCGGGAGTGGCTACGAGCAGTACTTC. The encoded protein is CASSSTSGSGYEQYF.

This clone was counted a few times. V usage is TRBV4-1 and J usage is TRBJ1-2; D unresolved. There are 15 residues in the CDR3. Germline assignment: CDR1 MGHRA and CDR2 YSYEKL. V shed 1 base and J shed 7 bases, with 16 bases lying between them. CDR3 sequence: CASSQVVGPEGGYTF. In DNA, the CDR3 is TGCGCCAGCAGCCAAGTAGTCGGGCCAGAGGGTGGCTACACCTTC.

The table lists this clone with a few counts. The chain is built from TRBV27 and TRBJ2-1; a weak D match, TRBD2 (5 bases). Trimming cost V 10 bases and J 6 bases, with 16 bases left between them. Germline CDR1 is MNHEY and CDR2 is SMNVEV (reference sequence). The CDR3 has 13 residues. CDR3 sequence: CATQKRGVNEQFF. DNA for the CDR3: TGTGCCACCCAAAAACGGGGTGTCAATGAGCAGTTCTTC.

This clone appeared a few times. The genes are TRBV7-9 and TRBJ1-1; the match to TRBD1 covers 8 bases. Germline CDR1 reads SEHNR; CDR2 reads FQNEAQ (reference sequence). The CDR3 has 15 amino acids. J lost 1 base, V lost 5 bases, and 6 bases had no gene match. The CDR3 DNA is TGTGCCAGCAGCCAATTCGGGACAGGGAACACTGAAGCTTTCTTT. Protein product: CASSQFGTGNTEAFF.

This clone was picked up a small number of times. The rearrangement joins TRBV30 to TRBJ2-2; D is unresolved. The V gene lost 0 bases and the J gene lost 4 bases, with 6 bases spanning the gap. This CDR3 region has 13 residues. Germline V CDR1 and CDR2: GTSNPN, SVGIG (reference sequence). This CDR3 is CAWSVIGTGELFF. CDR3 DNA: TGTGCCTGGAGTGTGATCGGCACCGGGGAGCTGTTTTTT. The full variable domain, its missing parts supplied by reference TRBV30 and TRBJ2-2, is SQTIHQWPATLVQPVGSPLSLECTVEGTSNPNLYWYRQAAGRGLQLLFYSVGIGQISSEVPQNLSASRPQDRQFILSSKKLLLSDSGFYLCAWSVIGTGELFFGEGSRLTVL.

This clone was detected only a few times. This chain links TRBV2 with TRBJ2-1; weak D call: TRBD2 (5 bases). The V gene's germline CDR1 is SNHLY and CDR2 FYNNEI. V lost 10 bases to trimming and J lost 0 bases, with 16 bases between them. The CDR3 runs to 15 residues. The CDR3 protein is CATSSAVLSYNEQFF. As DNA, the CDR3 is TGTGCCACCTCGTCAGCGGTTCTCTCCTACAATGAGCAGTTCTTC.

This clone has a handful of counts. The rearrangement links TRBV11-1 to TRBJ1-1, with no clear D. This CDR3 is 12 amino acids long. Germline CDR1 and CDR2: SGHAT and FQDESV (reference sequence). Trimming removed 3 bases at V and 7 bases at J, with 9 bases between. The DNA for the CDR3 is TGTGCCAGCAGCTTTCTGGGAGTTGAAGCTTTCTTT. This translates into CASSFLGVEAFF. The full variable domain, rest sourced from reference TRBV11-1 and TRBJ1-1, is EAEVAQSPRYKITEKSQAVAFWCDPISGHATLYWYRQILGQGPELLVQFQDESVVDDSQLPKDRFSAERLKGVDSTLKIQPAELGDSAMYLCASSFLGVEAFFGQGTRLTVV.

This clone was observed a handful of times. The chain combines TRBV9 with TRBJ2-1; 7 bases fit TRBD2. This CDR3 is built from 16 residues. Looked up from germline, CDR1 is SGDLS and CDR2 is YYNGEE. The J segment lost 1 base and the V segment lost 0 bases, leaving 4 bases of the junction unmatched. CDR3 sequence: CASSVEASGSYNEQFF. The CDR3 coding sequence is TGTGCCAGCAGCGTAGAGGCTAGCGGTTCCTACAATGAGCAGTTCTTC. Full variable domain (rest looked up from reference TRBV9 and TRBJ2-1): DSGVTQTPKHLITATGQRVTLRCSPRSGDLSVYWYQQSLDQGLQFLIQYYNGEERAKGNILERFSAQQFPDLHSELNLSSLELGDSALYFCASSVEASGSYNEQFFGPGTRLTVL.

The sample holds a few counts of this clone. The chain uses TRBV28 and TRBJ2-2; 8 nucleotides agree with TRBD2. Germline CDR1 reads MDHEN; CDR2 reads SYDVKM. The CDR3 length is 14 residues. J was trimmed by 4 bases and V by 7 bases; bases with no gene match: 5. The CDR3 region is CASKGSGVTGELFF. The DNA for the CDR3 is TGTGCCAGCAAGGGTAGCGGGGTCACCGGGGAGCTGTTTTTT.

V gene TRBV9 combines with J gene TRBJ2-1, with TRBD2 identical over 7 bases. V shed 4 bases and J 4 bases; nucleotides not matched to a gene: 11. This CDR3 comprises 16 residues. The V gene's germline CDR1 is SGDLS and CDR2 YYNGEE. In nucleotides, the CDR3 is TGTGCCAGCAGCCCCCGGGCTAGCGGAATATACAATGAGCAGTTCTTC. Translating gives CASSPRASGIYNEQFF.